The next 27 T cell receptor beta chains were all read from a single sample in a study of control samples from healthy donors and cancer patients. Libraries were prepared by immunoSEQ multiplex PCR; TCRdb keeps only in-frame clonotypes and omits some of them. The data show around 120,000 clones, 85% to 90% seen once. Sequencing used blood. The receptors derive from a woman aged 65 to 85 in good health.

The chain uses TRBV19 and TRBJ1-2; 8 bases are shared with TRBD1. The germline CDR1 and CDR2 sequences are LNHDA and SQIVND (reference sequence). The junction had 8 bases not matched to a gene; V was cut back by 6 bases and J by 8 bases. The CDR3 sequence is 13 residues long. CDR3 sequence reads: CASRRGAGGGYTF. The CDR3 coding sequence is TGTGCCAGTAGAAGGGGCGCAGGGGGCGGCTACACCTTC.

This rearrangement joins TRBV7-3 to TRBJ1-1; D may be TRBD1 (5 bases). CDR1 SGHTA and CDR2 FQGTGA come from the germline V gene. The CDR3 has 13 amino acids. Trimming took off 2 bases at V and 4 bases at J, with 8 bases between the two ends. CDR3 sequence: CASSLQGSTEAFF. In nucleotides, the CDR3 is TGTGCCAGCAGCTTACAGGGTTCCACTGAAGCTTTCTTT.

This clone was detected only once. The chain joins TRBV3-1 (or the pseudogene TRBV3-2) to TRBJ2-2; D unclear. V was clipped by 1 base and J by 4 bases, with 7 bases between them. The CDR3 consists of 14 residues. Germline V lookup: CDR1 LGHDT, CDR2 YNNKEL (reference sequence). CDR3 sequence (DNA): TGTGCCAGCAGCCAAGGGGCCGGCACCGGGGAGCTGTTTTTT. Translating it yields CASSQGAGTGELFF.

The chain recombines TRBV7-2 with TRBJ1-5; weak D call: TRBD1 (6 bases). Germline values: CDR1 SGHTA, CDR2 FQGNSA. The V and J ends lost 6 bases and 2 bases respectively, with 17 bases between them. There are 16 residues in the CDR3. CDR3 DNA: TGTGCCAGCAGTCCCGCGGGGGGGCTCGGCAATCAGCCCCAGCATTTT. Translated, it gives CASSPAGGLGNQPQHF.

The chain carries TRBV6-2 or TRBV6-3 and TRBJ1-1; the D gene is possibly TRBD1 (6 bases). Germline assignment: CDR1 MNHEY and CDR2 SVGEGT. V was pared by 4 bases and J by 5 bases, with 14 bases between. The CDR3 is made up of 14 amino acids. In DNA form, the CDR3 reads TGTGCCAGCAGTTTGAGGGGGGTGAGGACTGAAGCTTTCTTT. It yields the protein CASSLRGVRTEAFF.

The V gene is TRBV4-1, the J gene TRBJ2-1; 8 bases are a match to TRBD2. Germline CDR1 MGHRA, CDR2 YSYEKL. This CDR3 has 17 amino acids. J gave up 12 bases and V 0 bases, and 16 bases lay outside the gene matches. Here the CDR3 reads CASSQEGGRGALGRQFF. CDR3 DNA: TGCGCCAGCAGCCAAGAGGGAGGGCGGGGGGCCCTCGGGAGGCAGTTCTTC.

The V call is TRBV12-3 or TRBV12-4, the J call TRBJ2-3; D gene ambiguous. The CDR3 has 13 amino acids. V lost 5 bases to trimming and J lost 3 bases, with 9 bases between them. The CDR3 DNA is TGTGCCAGCAGTCCCGGACGGACAGATACGCAGTATTTT. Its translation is CASSPGRTDTQYF.

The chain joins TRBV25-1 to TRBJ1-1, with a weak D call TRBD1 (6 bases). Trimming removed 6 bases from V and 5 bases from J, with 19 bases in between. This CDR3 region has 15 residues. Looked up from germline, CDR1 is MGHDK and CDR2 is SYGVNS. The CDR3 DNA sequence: TGTGCCAGCAGCGAACGACAGGCCGCGGGGACTGAAGCTTTCTTT. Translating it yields CASSERQAAGTEAFF.

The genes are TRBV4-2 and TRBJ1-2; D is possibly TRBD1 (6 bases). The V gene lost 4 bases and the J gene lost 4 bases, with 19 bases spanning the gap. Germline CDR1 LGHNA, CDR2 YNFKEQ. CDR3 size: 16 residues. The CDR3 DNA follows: TGTGCCAGCAGCCGGAACCAGGGGCGGTTGAGCTATGGCTACACCTTC. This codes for CASSRNQGRLSYGYTF.

This chain's CDR3 is CASSRIREPDTQYF. In DNA, the CDR3 is TGTGCCAGCAGCCGAATCAGGGAACCAGATACGCAGTATTTT. The chain combines TRBV21-1 with TRBJ2-3; the table assigns TRBD1, which was not confirmed against the DNA. TRBV21-1 is shown as a pseudogene. CDR3 length: 14 residues.

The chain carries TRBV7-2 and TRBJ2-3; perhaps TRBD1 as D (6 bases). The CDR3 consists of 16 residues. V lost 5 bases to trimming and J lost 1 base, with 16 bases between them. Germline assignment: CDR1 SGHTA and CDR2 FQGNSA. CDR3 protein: CASSETGRHGTDTQYF. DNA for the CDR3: TGTGCCAGCAGCGAAACAGGGAGACACGGCACAGATACGCAGTATTTT.

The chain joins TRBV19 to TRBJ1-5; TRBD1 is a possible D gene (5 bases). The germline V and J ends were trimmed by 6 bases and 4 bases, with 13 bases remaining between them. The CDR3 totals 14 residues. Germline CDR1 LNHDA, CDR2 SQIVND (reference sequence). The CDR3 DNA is TGTGCCAGTAGCCGGTGGGGGGGTAATCAGCCCCAGCATTTT. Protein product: CASSRWGGNQPQHF.

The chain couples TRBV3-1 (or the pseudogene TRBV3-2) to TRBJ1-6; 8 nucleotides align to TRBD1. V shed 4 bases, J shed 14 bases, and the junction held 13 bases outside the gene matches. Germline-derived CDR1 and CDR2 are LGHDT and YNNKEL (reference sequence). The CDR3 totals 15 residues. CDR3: CASSRGADRGSALHF. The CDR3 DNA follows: TGTGCCAGCAGCCGCGGGGCAGACAGGGGATCTGCCCTCCACTTT.

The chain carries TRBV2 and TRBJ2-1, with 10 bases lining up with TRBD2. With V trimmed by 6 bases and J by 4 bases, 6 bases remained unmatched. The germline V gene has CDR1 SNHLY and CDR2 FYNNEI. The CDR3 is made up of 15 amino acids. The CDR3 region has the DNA TGTGCCAGCAGCGTACTAGCGGGGCAATACAATGAGCAGTTCTTC. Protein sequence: CASSVLAGQYNEQFF.

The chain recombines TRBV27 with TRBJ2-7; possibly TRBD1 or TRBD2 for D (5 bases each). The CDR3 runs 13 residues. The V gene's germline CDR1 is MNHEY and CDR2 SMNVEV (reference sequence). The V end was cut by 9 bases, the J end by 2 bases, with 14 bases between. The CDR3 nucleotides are TGTGCCAGTTCAGGGTTCGGGGCCTACGAGCAGTACTTC. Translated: CASSGFGAYEQYF.

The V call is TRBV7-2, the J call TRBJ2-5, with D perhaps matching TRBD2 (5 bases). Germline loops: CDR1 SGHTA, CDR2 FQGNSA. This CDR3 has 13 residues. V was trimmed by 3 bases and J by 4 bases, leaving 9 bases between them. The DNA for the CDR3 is TGTGCCAGCAGCTTTGGCGGGCCAGAGACCCAGTACTTC. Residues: CASSFGGPETQYF.

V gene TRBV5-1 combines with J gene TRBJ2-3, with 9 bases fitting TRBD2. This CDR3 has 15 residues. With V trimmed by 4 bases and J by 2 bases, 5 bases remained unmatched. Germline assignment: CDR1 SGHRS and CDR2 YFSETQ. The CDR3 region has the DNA TGCGCCAGCAGCCCCGGGACTAGCACCACAGATACGCAGTATTTT. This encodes CASSPGTSTTDTQYF.

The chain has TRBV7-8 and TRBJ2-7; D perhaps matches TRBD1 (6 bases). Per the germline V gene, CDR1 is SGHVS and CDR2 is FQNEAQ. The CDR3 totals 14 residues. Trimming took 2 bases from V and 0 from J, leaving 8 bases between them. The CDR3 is CASSLRGISYEQYF. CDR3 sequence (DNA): TGTGCCAGCAGCTTAAGGGGGATCTCCTACGAGCAGTACTTC. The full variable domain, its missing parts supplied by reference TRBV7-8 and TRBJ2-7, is GAGVSQSPRYKVAKRGQDVALRCDPISGHVSLFWYQQALGQGPEFLTYFQNEAQLDKSGLPSDRFFAERPEGSVSTLKIQRTQQEDSAVYLCASSLRGISYEQYFGPGTRLTVT.

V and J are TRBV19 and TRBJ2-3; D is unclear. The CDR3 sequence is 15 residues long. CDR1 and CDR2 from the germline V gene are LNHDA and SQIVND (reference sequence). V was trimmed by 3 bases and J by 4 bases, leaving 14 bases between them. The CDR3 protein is CASSITGPWPDTQYF. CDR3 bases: TGTGCCAGTAGTATCACCGGTCCTTGGCCAGATACGCAGTATTTT.

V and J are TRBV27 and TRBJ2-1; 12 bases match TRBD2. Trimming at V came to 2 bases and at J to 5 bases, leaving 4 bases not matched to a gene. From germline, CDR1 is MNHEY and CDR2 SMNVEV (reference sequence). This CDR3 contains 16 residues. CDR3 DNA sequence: TGTGCCAGCAGTTTACTGCTAGCGGGGGGGGACAATGAGCAGTTCTTC. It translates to CASSLLLAGGDNEQFF.

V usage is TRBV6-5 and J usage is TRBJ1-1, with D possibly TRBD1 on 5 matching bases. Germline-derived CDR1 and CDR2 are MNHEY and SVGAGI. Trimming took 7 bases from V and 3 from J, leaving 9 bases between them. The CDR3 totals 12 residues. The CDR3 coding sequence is TGTGCCAGCACCGGGGGAGACACTGAAGCTTTCTTT. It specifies CASTGGDTEAFF.

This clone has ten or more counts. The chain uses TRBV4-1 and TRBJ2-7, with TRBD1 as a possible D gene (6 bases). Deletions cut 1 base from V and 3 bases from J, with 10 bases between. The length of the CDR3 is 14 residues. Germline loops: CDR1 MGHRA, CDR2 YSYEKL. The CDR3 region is CASSQGGPDYEQYF. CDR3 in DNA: TGCGCCAGCAGCCAAGGGGGGCCAGACTACGAGCAGTACTTC.

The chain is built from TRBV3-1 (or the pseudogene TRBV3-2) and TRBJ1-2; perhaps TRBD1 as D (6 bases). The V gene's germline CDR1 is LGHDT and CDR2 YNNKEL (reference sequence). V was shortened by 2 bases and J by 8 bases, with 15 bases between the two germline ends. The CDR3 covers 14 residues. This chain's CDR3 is CASSQLRDNLGYTF. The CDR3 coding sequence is TGTGCCAGCAGCCAACTACGGGACAATCTAGGCTACACCTTC.

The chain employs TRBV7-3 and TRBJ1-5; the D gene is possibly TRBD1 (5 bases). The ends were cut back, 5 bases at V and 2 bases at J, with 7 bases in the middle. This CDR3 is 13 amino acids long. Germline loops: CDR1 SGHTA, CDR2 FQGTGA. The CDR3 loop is CASSPGGNQPQHF. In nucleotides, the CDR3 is TGTGCCAGCAGCCCGGGGGGCAATCAGCCCCAGCATTTT.

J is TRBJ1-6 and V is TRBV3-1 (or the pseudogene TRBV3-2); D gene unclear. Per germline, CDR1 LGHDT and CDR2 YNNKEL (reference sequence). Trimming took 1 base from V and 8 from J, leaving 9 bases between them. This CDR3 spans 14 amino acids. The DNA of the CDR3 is TGTGCCAGCAGCCAAGTAACCATGGATTCACCCCTCCACTTT. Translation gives CASSQVTMDSPLHF.

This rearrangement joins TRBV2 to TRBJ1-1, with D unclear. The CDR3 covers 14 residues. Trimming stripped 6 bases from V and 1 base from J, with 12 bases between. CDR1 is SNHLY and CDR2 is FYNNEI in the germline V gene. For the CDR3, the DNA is TGTGCCAGCAGGAGGAGGAGCGAGAACACTGAAGCTTTCTTT. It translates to CASRRRSENTEAFF.

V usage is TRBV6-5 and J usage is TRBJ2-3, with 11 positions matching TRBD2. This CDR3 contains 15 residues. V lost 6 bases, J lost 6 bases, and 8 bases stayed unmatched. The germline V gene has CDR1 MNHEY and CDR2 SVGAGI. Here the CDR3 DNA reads TGTGCCAGCAGGCAAATTAGCGGGGGGGCCGATACGCAGTATTTT. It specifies CASRQISGGADTQYF.